This T cell receptor (beta chain) was sequenced for a study of identifying expanded T cells in peripheral blood. CDR3 size: 13 residues. V shed 6 bases and J 6 bases; nucleotides not matched to a gene: 4. CDR1 and CDR2 from the germline V gene are MNHEY and SVGAGI. Only in-frame clones appear in the TCRdb table, and some are missing; sequencing was by immunoSEQ multiplex PCR. This sample carries some 90,000 clones, approximately 83% of them seen once, and the ten largest clones take approximately 5.6%. This clonotype originated in a person aged 18-69 years in good health. Sequenced sample: blood. The rearrangement joins TRBV6-5 to TRBJ1-2; 10 positions agree with TRBD1. The CDR3 coding sequence is TGTGCCAGCAGGGCCGGGACAGGGGATGGCTACACCTTC. Protein sequence: CASRAGTGDGYTF.